This TCR beta chain was observed in a study of naive and memory T cell subsets. The library had UMIs added by 3' ligation of an oligonucleotide to TCR cDNA. Adult healthy volunteers gave 2.5 ml peripheral blood for whole-blood RNA. Amplification of ligated cDNA took four PCR rounds with SP2 and nested alpha and beta constant primers. TCRdb passed the 5' RACE reads through MiXCR, listing each CDR3 protein once. The sample holds more than 50,000 distinct CDR3 sequences, under 10% seen once. The clonotype originates from a female donor in good health.

CDR3 DNA sequence: TGTGCCAGTAGTCCAAGCGGGAGTGCTTCATATGACTACCCAGATACGCAGTATTTT. This encodes CASSPSGSASYDYPDTQYF. The chain carries TRBV19 and TRBJ2-3; TRBD2 matches at 8 bases. CDR3 length: 19 residues. Germline trimming cut 5 bases from V and 4 bases from J; bases unmatched to any gene: 20. Germline V gene data show CDR1 as LNHDA and CDR2 as SQIVND (reference sequence).